Each of the 13 T cell receptor beta chains below was sequenced from the same sample in a study of blood T cell repertoires in COVID-19. TCRdb's copy holds only in-frame clones and misses some; the assay was immunoSEQ multiplex PCR. This table has hundreds of thousands of clones, about 82% appearing once. The sequencing sample was made of peripheral blood. Every receptor here comes from a man in his fifties or sixties with COVID-19, enrolled during active disease.

The V gene is TRBV5-1, the J gene TRBJ2-7, with D perhaps TRBD1 (6 bases). The germline CDR1 and CDR2 sequences are SGHRS and YFSETQ. The ends were cut back, 2 bases at V and 0 bases at J, with 12 bases in the middle. The CDR3 totals 15 residues. CDR3 residues: CASSLDRPGSYEQYF. CDR3 DNA sequence: TGCGCCAGCAGCTTAGACAGGCCTGGCTCCTACGAGCAGTACTTC. The entire variable domain, with the rest obtained from reference TRBV5-1 and TRBJ2-7, is as follows: KAGVTQTPRYLIKTRGQQVTLSCSPISGHRSVSWYQQTPGQGLQFLFEYFSETQRNKGNFPGRFSGRQFSNSRSEMNVSTLELGDSALYLCASSLDRPGSYEQYFGPGTRLTVT.

V usage is TRBV11-2 and J usage is TRBJ2-5; TRBD2 matches 8 bases. Germline loops: CDR1 SGHAT, CDR2 FQNNGV. V lost 0 bases to trimming and J lost 1 base; unmatched junction nucleotides: 4. This CDR3 contains 16 residues. CDR3 bases: TGTGCCAGCAGCTTAGATCTCACTAGCGGCCAAGAGACCCAGTACTTC. It codes for CASSLDLTSGQETQYF.

V usage is TRBV6-6 and J usage is TRBJ1-1; 8 bases are shared with TRBD1. CDR1 and CDR2 (germline): MNHNY, SVGAGI (reference sequence). There are 15 residues in the CDR3. With 4 bases clipped from V and 3 bases from J, the junction kept 7 bases outside the gene matches. CDR3 loop: CASSSLDRVDTEAFF. The CDR3, as DNA: TGTGCCAGCAGTTCCCTGGACAGGGTTGACACTGAAGCTTTCTTT.

The V and J genes are TRBV10-2 and TRBJ2-5, with 9 bases fitting TRBD1. Trimming at V came to 2 bases and at J to 4 bases, leaving 5 bases not matched to a gene. Germline-derived CDR1 and CDR2 are WSHSY and SAAADI. The CDR3 contains 15 residues. The CDR3 reads CASSERGQGRETQYF. DNA of the CDR3: TGCGCCAGCAGTGAGAGGGGACAGGGTAGAGAGACCCAGTACTTC.

The chain links TRBV29-1 to TRBJ2-3, with D perhaps TRBD1 (6 bases). The CDR3 is 15 amino acids. Per the germline V gene, CDR1 is SQVTM and CDR2 is ANQGSEA. V lost 7 bases, J lost 0 bases, and 17 bases lay in between. Here the CDR3 reads CSAPGTQLSTDTQYF. The CDR3 DNA follows: TGCAGCGCCCCCGGGACACAATTGAGCACAGATACGCAGTATTTT.

The chain is built from TRBV13 and TRBJ2-2; a possible D gene is TRBD1 (5 bases). The CDR3 is 14 residues long. Between the trimmed V and J ends, which lost 6 bases and 7 bases, there was a span of 15 bases. The germline V gene has CDR1 PRHDT and CDR2 FYEKMQ (reference sequence). The CDR3, as DNA: TGTGCCAGCAGGGAAGGGGTTAATGTCGGGGAGCTGTTTTTT. Its translation: CASREGVNVGELFF.

This clone appeared once. J is TRBJ2-5 and V is TRBV12-3 or TRBV12-4; no definite D call. V lost 6 bases, J lost 4 bases, and 9 bases lay in between. This CDR3 is 12 amino acids long. The CDR3: CASSFSGETQYF. CDR3 in DNA: TGTGCCAGCAGCTTTAGTGGAGAGACCCAGTACTTC.

A few counts support this clone. This chain connects TRBV4-1 to TRBJ2-5; D perhaps matches TRBD2 (5 bases). The CDR3 runs to 15 residues. Germline V gene sequence: CDR1 MGHRA, CDR2 YSYEKL. The V end was cut by 3 bases, the J end by 2 bases, with 13 bases between. The CDR3 reads CASSHPNPGQETQYF. In DNA, the CDR3 is TGCGCCAGCAGCCACCCCAATCCGGGGCAAGAGACCCAGTACTTC.

This clone occurred a few times. The rearrangement uses TRBV2 and TRBJ2-2, with D unresolved. V was trimmed by 7 bases and J by 3 bases, leaving 6 bases between them. The CDR3 is 12 residues long. Germline lookup yields CDR1 SNHLY and CDR2 FYNNEI. The CDR3 loop reads CASTGDTGELFF. The CDR3 coding sequence is TGTGCCAGCACAGGCGACACCGGGGAGCTGTTTTTT.

This chain joins TRBV7-9 and TRBJ1-1; D is ambiguous. Germline loops: CDR1 SEHNR, CDR2 FQNEAQ (reference sequence). The germline V and J ends were trimmed by 10 bases and 4 bases, with 16 bases remaining between them. This CDR3 has 13 amino acids. In DNA, the CDR3 is TGTGCCATCAATCGGGGTTTCGGCACTGAAGCTTTCTTT. This gives the protein CAINRGFGTEAFF. Complete variable domain (other parts from reference TRBV7-9 and TRBJ1-1): DTGVSQNPRHKITKRGQNVTFRCDPISEHNRLYWYRQTLGQGPEFLTYFQNEAQLEKSRLLSDRFSAERPKGSFSTLEIQRTEQGDSAMYLCAINRGFGTEAFFGQGTRLTVV.

V is TRBV2 and J is TRBJ2-5; 14 nucleotides agree with TRBD2. The V gene end was trimmed by 8 bases and the J gene end by 2 bases; junction bases not matched to a gene: 16. Germline V gene lookup returns CDR1 SNHLY and CDR2 FYNNEI. The CDR3 consists of 19 residues. The CDR3 protein is CASRFTGTSGGTFQETQYF. The CDR3 nucleotides are TGTGCCAGCCGCTTTACCGGGACTAGCGGGGGTACCTTTCAAGAGACCCAGTACTTC. Full variable domain (missing parts from reference TRBV2 and TRBJ2-5): EPEVTQTPSHQVTQMGQEVILRCVPISNHLYFYWYRQILGQKVEFLVSFYNNEISEKSEIFDDQFSVERPDGSNFTLKIRSTKLEDSAMYFCASRFTGTSGGTFQETQYFGPGTRLLVL.

The rearrangement links TRBV24-1 to TRBJ1-2; D is unresolved. Trimming removed 2 bases from V and 8 bases from J, with 20 bases in between. Germline CDR1 reads KGHDR; CDR2 reads SFDVKD. The CDR3 has 16 amino acids. CDR3 coding DNA: TGTGCCACCAGTGATTCATACGCGGGCAGCGCGGGGGGCTACACCTTC. This sequence encodes CATSDSYAGSAGGYTF.

This clone occurred once. V usage is TRBV5-1 and J usage is TRBJ2-7; the match to TRBD2 covers 8 bases. Trimming cost V 4 bases and J 3 bases; bases outside gene matches: 6. Germline CDR1 reads SGHRS; CDR2 reads YFSETQ. The CDR3 length is 14 residues. This CDR3 reads CASSTGGGYYEQYF. Here the CDR3 DNA reads TGCGCCAGCAGCACGGGCGGGGGGTACTACGAGCAGTACTTC.